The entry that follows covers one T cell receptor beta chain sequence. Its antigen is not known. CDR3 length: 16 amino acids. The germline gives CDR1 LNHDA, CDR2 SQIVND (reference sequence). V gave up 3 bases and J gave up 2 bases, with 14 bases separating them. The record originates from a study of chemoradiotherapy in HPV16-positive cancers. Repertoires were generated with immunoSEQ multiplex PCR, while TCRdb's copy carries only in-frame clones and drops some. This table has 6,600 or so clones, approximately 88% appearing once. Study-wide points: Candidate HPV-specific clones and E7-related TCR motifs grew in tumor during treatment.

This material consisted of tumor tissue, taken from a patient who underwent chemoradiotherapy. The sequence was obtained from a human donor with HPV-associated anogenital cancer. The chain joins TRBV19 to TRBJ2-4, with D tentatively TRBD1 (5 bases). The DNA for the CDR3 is TGTGCCAGTAGTATGGATCCATGGACACCCAAAAACATTCAGTACTTC. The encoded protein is CASSMDPWTPKNIQYF.